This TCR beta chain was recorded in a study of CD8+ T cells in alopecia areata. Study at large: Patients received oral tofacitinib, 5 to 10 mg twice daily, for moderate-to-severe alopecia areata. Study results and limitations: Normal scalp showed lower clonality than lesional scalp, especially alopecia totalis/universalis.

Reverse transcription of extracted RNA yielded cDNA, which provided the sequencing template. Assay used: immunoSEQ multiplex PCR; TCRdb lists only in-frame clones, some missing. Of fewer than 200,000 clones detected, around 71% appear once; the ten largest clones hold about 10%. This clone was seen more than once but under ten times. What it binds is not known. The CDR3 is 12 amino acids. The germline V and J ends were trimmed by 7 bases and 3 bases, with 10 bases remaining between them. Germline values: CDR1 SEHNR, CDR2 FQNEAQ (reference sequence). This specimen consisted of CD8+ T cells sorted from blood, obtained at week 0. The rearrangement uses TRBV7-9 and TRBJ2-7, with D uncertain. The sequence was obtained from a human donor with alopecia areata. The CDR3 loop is CASIGPSYEQYF. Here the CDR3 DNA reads TGTGCCAGCATTGGACCGAGCTACGAGCAGTACTTC. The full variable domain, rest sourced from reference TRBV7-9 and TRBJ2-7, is DTGVSQNPRHKITKRGQNVTFRCDPISEHNRLYWYRQTLGQGPEFLTYFQNEAQLEKSRLLSDRFSAERPKGSFSTLEIQRTEQGDSAMYLCASIGPSYEQYFGPGTRLTVT.